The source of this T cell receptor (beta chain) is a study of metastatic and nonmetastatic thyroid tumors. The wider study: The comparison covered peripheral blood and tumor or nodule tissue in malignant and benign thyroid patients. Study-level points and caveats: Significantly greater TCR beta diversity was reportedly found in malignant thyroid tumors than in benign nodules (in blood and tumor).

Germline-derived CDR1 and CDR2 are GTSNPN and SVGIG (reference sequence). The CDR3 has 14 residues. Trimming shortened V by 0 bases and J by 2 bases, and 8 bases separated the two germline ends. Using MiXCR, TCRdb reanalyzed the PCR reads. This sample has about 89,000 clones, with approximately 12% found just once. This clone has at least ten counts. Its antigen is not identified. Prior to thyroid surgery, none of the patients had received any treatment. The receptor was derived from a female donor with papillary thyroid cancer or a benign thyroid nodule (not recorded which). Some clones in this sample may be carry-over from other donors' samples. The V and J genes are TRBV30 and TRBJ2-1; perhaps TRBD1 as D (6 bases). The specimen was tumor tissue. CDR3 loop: CAWSVQGPYNEQFF. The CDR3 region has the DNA TGTGCCTGGAGTGTGCAGGGGCCCTACAATGAGCAGTTCTTC. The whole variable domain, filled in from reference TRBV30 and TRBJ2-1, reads SQTIHQWPATLVQPVGSPLSLECTVEGTSNPNLYWYRQAAGRGLQLLFYSVGIGQISSEVPQNLSASRPQDRQFILSSKKLLLSDSGFYLCAWSVQGPYNEQFFGPGTRLTVL.